A selection of T cell receptor beta chains follows, all from one sample in a study of CD8+ T cells in alopecia areata. Profiling relied on immunoSEQ multiplex PCR, and the TCRdb table lists in-frame clones only, not all of them. Of around 110,000 clones listed, roughly three fifths are singletons. The sequenced sample was CD8+ T cells sorted from blood, obtained at week 24, from a patient treated with tofacitinib. These TCRs come from a human donor with alopecia areata. Each CDR3 is given with its conserved first and last residue. The order of the fields is V gene, J gene, clone size, D gene, CDR3 DNA, CDR3 protein. D genes are given only for firm matches. Not all rows give a size; the values are once, few, many and, for expanded clones, a class.

TRBV6-1	TRBJ2-5	-	TRBD2	TGTGCCAGCAGTGGGACTAGCGGGGGGGCAGAGACCCAGTACTTC	CASSGTSGGAETQYF
TRBV2	TRBJ1-1	few	TRBD1	TGTGCCAGCAGTGAAGCTACAGGGGGCGGAGTGATGAACACTGAAGCTTTCTTT	CASSEATGGGVMNTEAFF
TRBV4-3	TRBJ2-1	-	-	TGCGCCAGCAGCCAAGTCGTGGGGAGAGAGCAGTTCTTC	CASSQVVGREQFF
TRBV6-6	TRBJ1-5	-	TRBD1	TGTGCCAGCACCCAGGGGGGAGGTCAGCCCCAGCATTTT	CASTQGGGQPQHF
TRBV27	TRBJ1-4	-	-	TGTGCCAGCAGCTTCGGGGAGACTAATGAAAAACTGTTTTTT	CASSFGETNEKLFF
TRBV10-3	TRBJ2-1	-	-	TGTGCCATCAGTGATGGGGCCCGGGAGCAGTTCTTC	CAISDGAREQFF
TRBV4-1	TRBJ2-3	-	TRBD2	TGCGCCAGCAGCCAAGAGACTAGCGGGGGGGCGGGTACGCAGTATTTT	CASSQETSGGAGTQYF
TRBV7-9	TRBJ2-3	few	-	TGTGCCAGCAGCTTACCGTTCGAGGGGGGCAGAGATACGCAGTATTTT	CASSLPFEGGRDTQYF
TRBV5-1	TRBJ2-5	-	TRBD2	TGCGCCAGCAGGTTAGCGGGGTTAGAGACCCAGTACTTC	CASRLAGLETQYF
TRBV5-4	TRBJ1-1	-	-	TGTGCCAGCCGAAACGGGCAGTTGAAGAACACTGAAGCTTTCTTT	CASRNGQLKNTEAFF
TRBV14	TRBJ1-4	-	TRBD1	TGTGCCAGCAGCCAAGCCACCGGGGACAGGGGAAGGGGTGAAAAACTGTTTTTT	CASSQATGDRGRGEKLFF
TRBV5-6	TRBJ1-6	once	-	TGTGCCAGCAGCCTGGTTGGAAATTCACCCCTCCACTTT	CASSLVGNSPLHF
TRBV6-5	TRBJ2-5	once	-	TGTGCCAGCAGTTACTCGGGACCCCAAGAGACCCAGTACTTC	CASSYSGPQETQYF
TRBV27	TRBJ2-5	-	TRBD2	TGTGCCAGCAGTTTAGTCCCGGGAGGGGAGACCCAGTACTTC	CASSLVPGGETQYF
TRBV19	TRBJ1-1	few	-	TGTGCCAGTAGTGACACAGGGCGCACTGAAGCTTTCTTT	CASSDTGRTEAFF
TRBV10-3	TRBJ1-2	-	-	TGTGCCATCAGCACACTGGACGGCGGGTATGGCTACACCTTC	CAISTLDGGYGYTF
TRBV5-4	TRBJ2-4	-	-	TGTGCCAGCAATGATCTAGGGGAAGGGGCCAAAAACATTCAGTACTTC	CASNDLGEGAKNIQYF
TRBV13	TRBJ2-1	-	-	TGTGCCAGCAGCTTAGTCGGGTTTGAGCAGTTCTTC	CASSLVGFEQFF
TRBV27	TRBJ1-4	-	-	TGTGCCAGCCGGGCCATCGACTTTCAAAAACTGTTTTTT	CASRAIDFQKLFF
TRBV11-2	TRBJ1-4	few	-	TGTGCCAGCAGCTCCTGGGAGCGTGAAAAACTGTTTTTT	CASSSWEREKLFF
TRBV30	TRBJ1-1	-	-	TGTGCCTGGAGCACCCATGGGGACACTGAAGCTTTCTTT	CAWSTHGDTEAFF
TRBV27	TRBJ1-6	once	-	TGTGCCAGCAGTTTATGGGGGCCCAGCTCCTATAATTCACCCCTCCACTTT	CASSLWGPSSYNSPLHF
TRBV15	TRBJ2-3	-	-	TGTGCCACCAGCAGGGAAGATTTAGGGGTGCAGTATTTT	CATSREDLGVQYF
TRBV4-1	TRBJ2-5	-	-	TGCGCCAGCAGCCAAGATCGAGAAGAGACCCAGTACTTC	CASSQDREETQYF
TRBV6-4	TRBJ2-3	many	-	TGTGCCAGCAGCTTGACATCGAGCCCCAGCACAGATACGCAGTATTTT	CASSLTSSPSTDTQYF
TRBV7-6	TRBJ2-7	-	TRBD1	TGTGCCAGCAGCTTAACCGGGACAGGCAGAAAGAACGAGCAGTACTTC	CASSLTGTGRKNEQYF
TRBV2	TRBJ1-5	few	-	TGTGCCAGCAGTGAAGGGGGCCGGGTGCGACAGCCCCAGCATTTT	CASSEGGRVRQPQHF
TRBV15	TRBJ1-3	-	-	TGTGCCACCAGCCCGGAGGCCCACACCTTTGGGAACACCATATATTTT	CATSPEAHTFGNTIYF
TRBV13	TRBJ1-2	-	-	TGTGCCAGCAGCTTAAGGGGGACGGTAAATAACTATGGCTACACCTTC	CASSLRGTVNNYGYTF
TRBV27	TRBJ1-6	-	-	TGTGCCAGCAGAGGGGGTTGGGGTAATTCACCCCTCCACTTT	CASRGGWGNSPLHF
TRBV18	TRBJ2-1	-	TRBD2	TGTGCCAGCTCACCCCCCGTCTCCCTAGCGGATGAGCAGTTCTTC	CASSPPVSLADEQFF
TRBV7-9	TRBJ2-1	-	TRBD2	TGTGCCAGCAGCTCGAATTCGGGACTAGTGACGAACAATGAGCAGTTCTTC	CASSSNSGLVTNNEQFF
TRBV20-1	TRBJ1-4	-	-	TGCAGTGCGTCGGATGAAAAACTGTTTTTT	CSASDEKLFF
TRBV6-1	TRBJ2-5	-	-	TGTGCCACCCAAAAGATAGACAGCCAAGAGACCCAGTACTTC	CATQKIDSQETQYF
TRBV29-1	TRBJ1-2	-	TRBD1	TGCAGCGTTGAAGACCGCGACAGGGGGCGACCCCCCTATGGCTACACCTTC	CSVEDRDRGRPPYGYTF
TRBV5-1	TRBJ2-1	-	TRBD1	TGCGCCAGCAGTCAGAGGGTTAGGACAGGGACGAGCGGTGAGCAGTTCTTC	CASSQRVRTGTSGEQFF
TRBV6-5	TRBJ2-2	-	-	TGTGCCAGCAGCGACAGCTCCAGGTTCGGGGAGCTGTTTTTT	CASSDSSRFGELFF
TRBV27	TRBJ1-1	-	-	TGTGCCAGCAGTTCCTCGAGCACTGAAGCTTTCTTT	CASSSSSTEAFF
TRBV4-1	TRBJ2-7	few	-	TGCGCCAGCAGCCAAGTGGTGGGTCGGGCGTACGAGCAGTACTTC	CASSQVVGRAYEQYF
TRBV11-2	TRBJ2-1	-	TRBD2	TGTGCCAGCAGCTCGGCCGGACTAGCGCCGTACAATGAGCAGTTCTTC	CASSSAGLAPYNEQFF
TRBV13	TRBJ2-3	-	-	TGTGCCAGCAGCTTAGAAAGGGATACGCAGTATTTT	CASSLERDTQYF
TRBV7-9	TRBJ2-3	-	TRBD1	TGTGCCAGCAGCTCAAGACAGGGGTGGTCAGATACGCAGTATTTT	CASSSRQGWSDTQYF
TRBV7-9	TRBJ2-6	-	TRBD1	TGTGCCAGCAGTCATCGGACAGGCGGTAGGGCCAACGTCCTGACTTTC	CASSHRTGGRANVLTF
TRBV7-8	TRBJ2-7	few	-	TGTGCCAGCAGCTTAACAACCAGGACAGCCGAGCAGTACTTC	CASSLTTRTAEQYF
TRBV6-6	TRBJ1-5	-	-	TGTGCCAGCAGTCTGGACAGAGATCAGCCCCAGCATTTT	CASSLDRDQPQHF
TRBV6-6	TRBJ2-7	-	-	TGTGCCAGCACTCCTGGGACGGAAAGCTCCTACGAGCAGTACTTC	CASTPGTESSYEQYF
TRBV19	TRBJ1-1	few	-	TGTGCCAGTAGTATCGAGAACACTGAAGCTTTCTTT	CASSIENTEAFF
TRBV6-5	TRBJ1-2	-	-	TGTGCCAGCAGTTACGAGCTAGGGACTGGCTACACCTTC	CASSYELGTGYTF
TRBV27	TRBJ2-1	-	TRBD1	TGTGCCAGCAGTGGGGGACAGGGATACTACAATGAGCAGTTCTTC	CASSGGQGYYNEQFF
TRBV10-3	TRBJ1-5	-	-	TGTGCCATCAGTTATGGGAAGCCCCAGCATTTT	CAISYGKPQHF
TRBV9	TRBJ1-2	-	TRBD1	TGTGCCAGCAGCTTTACAGGGGTTTTGGATGGCTACACCTTC	CASSFTGVLDGYTF
TRBV5-1	TRBJ2-7	-	-	TGCGCCAGCAGCTCAGGAGTAAGACCGGGTCCTCTATCACGGCAGTACTTC	CASSSGVRPGPLSRQYF
TRBV19	TRBJ2-1	-	-	TGTGCCAGTAGTAGGGGGAATGAGCAGTTCTTC	CASSRGNEQFF
TRBV7-9	TRBJ2-5	-	TRBD1	TGTGCCAGCAGCTCGGGACAACAGGGGGAGGAGACCCAGTACTTC	CASSSGQQGEETQYF
TRBV6-6	TRBJ2-5	-	TRBD2	TGTGCCAGCAGTTCCCTGGGACTAGGGGAGACCCAGTACTTC	CASSSLGLGETQYF
TRBV28	TRBJ2-1	-	-	TGTGCCAGCAGTTTACTTATACGGGACAATGAGCAGTTCTTC	CASSLLIRDNEQFF
TRBV30	TRBJ1-1	-	-	TGTGCCTGGAGTGTCGACAAGAACACTGAAGCTTTCTTT	CAWSVDKNTEAFF
TRBV14	TRBJ2-7	-	TRBD2	TGTGCCAGCAGCCAAGATCCGGCTAGCGGGGTCTACGAGCAGTACTTC	CASSQDPASGVYEQYF
TRBV19	TRBJ2-7	-	TRBD1	TGTGCCAGTAGTATCTTGCAGGGGGCCTACGAGCAGTACTTC	CASSILQGAYEQYF